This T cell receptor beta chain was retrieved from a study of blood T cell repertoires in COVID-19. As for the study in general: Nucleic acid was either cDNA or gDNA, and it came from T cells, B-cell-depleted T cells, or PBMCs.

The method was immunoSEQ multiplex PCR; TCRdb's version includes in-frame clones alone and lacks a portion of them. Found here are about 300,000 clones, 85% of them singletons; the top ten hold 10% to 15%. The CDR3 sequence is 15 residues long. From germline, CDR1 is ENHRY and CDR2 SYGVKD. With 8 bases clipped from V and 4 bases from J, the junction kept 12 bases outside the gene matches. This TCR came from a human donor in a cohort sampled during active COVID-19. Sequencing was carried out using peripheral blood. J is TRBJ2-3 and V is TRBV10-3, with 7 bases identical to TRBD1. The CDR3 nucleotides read TGTGCCATCCAAGGGGGAACAGGGGAGTCAGATACGCAGTATTTT. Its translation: CAIQGGTGESDTQYF.